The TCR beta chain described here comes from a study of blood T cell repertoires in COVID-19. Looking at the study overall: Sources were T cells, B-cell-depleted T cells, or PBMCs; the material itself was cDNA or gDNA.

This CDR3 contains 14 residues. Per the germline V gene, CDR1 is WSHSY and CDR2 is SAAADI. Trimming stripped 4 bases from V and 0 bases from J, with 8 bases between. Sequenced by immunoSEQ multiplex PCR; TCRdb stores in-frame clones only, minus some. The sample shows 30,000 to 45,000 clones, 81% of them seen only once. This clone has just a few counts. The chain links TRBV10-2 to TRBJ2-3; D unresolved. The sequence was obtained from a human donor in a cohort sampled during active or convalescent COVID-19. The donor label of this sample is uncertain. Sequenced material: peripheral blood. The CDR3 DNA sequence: TGCGCCAGCAGTGTGTCGACTAGCACAGATACGCAGTATTTT. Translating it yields CASSVSTSTDTQYF.